Listed here are 18 T cell receptor beta chains from one sample, sequenced in a study of blood T cell repertoires in COVID-19. Data came from immunoSEQ multiplex PCR; TCRdb stores just in-frame clones and leaves some out. Of about 350,000 clones listed, approximately 90% are singletons. Sequencing was performed on peripheral blood. Receptors were obtained from a woman aged 18-29 years who had recovered from COVID-19.

This rearrangement joins TRBV5-5 to TRBJ1-1, with a weak D call TRBD1 (5 bases). Germline-derived CDR1 and CDR2 are SGHKS and YYEKEE (reference sequence). The CDR3 is 14 residues long. V lost 1 base and J 4 bases, leaving 11 bases between the germline ends. CDR3: CASSLLRGITEAFF. CDR3 coding DNA: TGTGCCAGCAGCTTGCTAAGGGGAATCACTGAAGCTTTCTTT.

V is TRBV2 and J is TRBJ2-7, with D possibly matching TRBD1 (5 bases). The CDR3 has 13 amino acids. In germline, CDR1 is SNHLY, CDR2 FYNNEI. The V gene lost 7 bases and the J gene lost 2 bases, with 12 bases spanning the gap. CDR3 sequence reads: CASTRQRAYEQYV. The CDR3 DNA reads as TGTGCCAGCACCCGACAGAGAGCCTACGAGCAGTACGTC.

This chain uses TRBV6-4 with TRBJ2-7, with D tentatively TRBD2 (5 bases). Germline CDR1 and CDR2: MRHNA and SNTAGT. The CDR3 spans 17 residues. The V and J ends lost 2 bases and 5 bases respectively, with 22 bases between them. The CDR3 nucleotides read TGTGCCAGCAGTGACCCCAAGCCTACTAGATTTCTGGACGAGCAGTACGTC. It yields the protein CASSDPKPTRFLDEQYV.

This clone showed up just once. CDR3 sequence (DNA): TGTGCCACCAGCAGTCGCCAGCGGGAGTTGTGGGCCTACAATGAGCAGTTCTTC. As protein: CATSSRQRELWAYNEQFF. J is TRBJ2-1 and V is TRBV15; TRBD2 aligns across 8 bases. The CDR3 consists of 18 residues. Trimming at V came to 3 bases and at J to 2 bases, leaving 12 bases not matched to a gene. The germline V gene encodes CDR1 LNHNV and CDR2 YYDKDF (reference sequence).

The rearrangement joins TRBV6-2 or TRBV6-3 to TRBJ2-1, with D tentatively TRBD2 (5 bases). This CDR3 has 14 amino acids. Trimming pared 3 bases from V and 3 bases from J, leaving 9 bases between. Looked up from germline, CDR1 is MNHEY and CDR2 is SVGEGT. The CDR3 nucleotides are TGTGCCAGCAGTTATTACGGGGTCTACAATGAGCAGTTCTTC. Its translation: CASSYYGVYNEQFF.

This chain links TRBV12-3 or TRBV12-4 with TRBJ1-2, with a weak D call TRBD1 (6 bases). The CDR3 contains 13 residues. V lost 6 bases and J lost 5, with 13 bases in between. CDR3 in amino acids: CASSRDTGYGYTF. The DNA of the CDR3 is TGTGCCAGCAGCCGGGACACGGGATATGGCTACACCTTC.

The chain uses TRBV7-2 and TRBJ1-4; D is unclear. Trimming took off 6 bases at V and 0 bases at J, with 11 bases between the two ends. The germline V gene encodes CDR1 SGHTA and CDR2 FQGNSA. This CDR3 has 15 amino acids. CDR3 DNA: TGTGCCAGCAGATATTCGGTTTCAACTAATGAAAAACTGTTTTTT. Translated: CASRYSVSTNEKLFF.

The chain has TRBV5-8 and TRBJ2-2, with 7 bases aligning to TRBD1. The CDR3 is made up of 16 amino acids. Germline V gives CDR1 SGHTS, CDR2 YDEGEE. Trimming took 0 bases from V and 4 from J; bases not matched to a gene: 6. DNA of the CDR3: TGTGCCAGCAGCTTGGACAGGGGAACGATCACCGGGGAGCTGTTTTTT. It translates to CASSLDRGTITGELFF. The full variable domain, with the rest looked up from reference TRBV5-8 and TRBJ2-2, is EAGVTQSPTHLIKTRGQQATLRCSPISGHTSVYWYQQALGLGLQFLLWYDEGEERNRGNFPPRFSGRQFPNYSSELNVNALELEDSALYLCASSLDRGTITGELFFGEGSRLTVL.

The CDR3 region has the DNA TGTGCCAGCAGCTGGGACAGGGACAGCTATGGCTACACCTTC. Translation: CASSWDRDSYGYTF. This rearrangement joins TRBV27 to TRBJ1-2; 9 bases are a match to TRBD1. CDR1 MNHEY and CDR2 SMNVEV come from the germline V gene (reference sequence). The CDR3 covers 14 residues. Losses at the gene ends were 6 bases for V and 4 bases for J; bases not matched to a gene: 6.

The chain combines TRBV12-3 or TRBV12-4 with TRBJ1-4; D is ambiguous. V was shortened by 3 bases and J by 7 bases, with 3 bases between the two germline ends. The CDR3 is 11 residues long. CDR3 region: CASSLAEKLFF. In DNA, the CDR3 is TGTGCCAGCAGTTTGGCTGAAAAACTGTTTTTT.

The chain employs TRBV5-4 and TRBJ1-2, with TRBD1 matching 9 bases. In germline, CDR1 is SGHNT, CDR2 YYREEE (reference sequence). The CDR3 is 18 amino acids. The J segment lost 7 bases and the V segment lost 3 bases, leaving 19 bases of the junction unmatched. The CDR3 region is CASSSKPPGQGGLGGYTF. The DNA of the CDR3 is TGTGCCAGCAGCTCGAAGCCACCGGGACAGGGCGGTTTGGGTGGCTACACCTTC.

The chain recombines TRBV7-9 with TRBJ1-2; possibly TRBD1 for D (6 bases). Germline CDR1 and CDR2: SEHNR and FQNEAQ (reference sequence). The CDR3 runs to 11 residues. Trimming pared 10 bases from V and 8 bases from J, leaving 14 bases between. CDR3 protein: CATGDTYGYTF. CDR3 sequence (DNA): TGTGCCACCGGGGACACCTACGGCTACACCTTC.

This rearrangement joins TRBV11-2 to TRBJ2-3; 9 nucleotides line up with TRBD2. In germline, CDR1 is SGHAT, CDR2 FQNNGV. The CDR3 is made up of 15 amino acids. J lost 0 bases, V lost 5 bases, and 3 bases had no gene match. CDR3 protein: CASSVGLASTDTQYF. CDR3 DNA sequence: TGTGCCAGCAGCGTTGGACTAGCGAGCACAGATACGCAGTATTTT.

The V call is TRBV3-1 (or the pseudogene TRBV3-2), the J call TRBJ2-2, with 10 positions matching TRBD2. CDR1 and CDR2 from the germline V gene are LGHDT and YNNKEL (reference sequence). This CDR3 region has 18 residues. V shed 0 bases, J shed 4 bases, and the junction held 8 bases outside the gene matches. The CDR3 sequence: CASSQEGAASGSTGELFF. The DNA for the CDR3 is TGTGCCAGCAGCCAAGAGGGTGCCGCTAGCGGGAGCACCGGGGAGCTGTTTTTT.

This clone was recorded once. This chain links TRBV18 with TRBJ2-3; TRBD2 matches 10 bases. The CDR3 is 16 amino acids. V lost 0 bases, J lost 4 bases, and 4 bases stayed unmatched. CDR1 and CDR2 from the germline V gene are KGHSH and LQKENI. The CDR3 sequence is CASSPPGLAGADTQYF. CDR3 nucleotide sequence: TGTGCCAGCTCACCACCGGGGCTAGCGGGAGCAGATACGCAGTATTTT.

This clone was seen a few times. The V call is TRBV5-6, the J call TRBJ1-4; 8 nucleotides match TRBD1. This CDR3 contains 16 residues. Germline V lookup: CDR1 SGHDT, CDR2 YYEEEE. V trimming: 1 base; J trimming: 5 bases; junction bases outside the gene matches: 7. CDR3 residues: CASSLTRTGWNEKLFF. Written as DNA, the CDR3 is TGTGCCAGCAGCTTGACCCGGACAGGGTGGAATGAAAAACTGTTTTTT.

The count of this clone is one. The J gene is TRBJ2-3, the V gene TRBV6-2 or TRBV6-3; the D is unclear. Germline CDR1 reads MNHEY; CDR2 reads SVGEGT. The CDR3 runs 18 residues. V was shortened by 1 base and J by 1 base, with 18 bases between the two germline ends. CDR3 nucleotides: TGTGCCAGCAGTTACTACACAGCTCTATCCTGGCGCACAGATACGCAGTATTTT. It translates to CASSYYTALSWRTDTQYF.

The chain combines TRBV6-6 with TRBJ1-1; tentatively, D is TRBD1 (6 bases). CDR3 size: 15 residues. Germline assignment: CDR1 MNHNY and CDR2 SVGAGI (reference sequence). The V and J ends lost 6 bases and 6 bases respectively, with 20 bases between them. The CDR3 sequence is CASRRRTDIYSEAFF. CDR3 coding DNA: TGTGCCAGCAGGAGGAGGACAGACATCTACTCTGAAGCTTTCTTT.